The entry below gives a single T cell receptor (beta chain) sequence along with its context. Its antigen is currently unknown. This specimen comes from a study of human T cells and chemical hapten exposure. Broader study findings: Healthy individuals' immune responses may differ from those of donors, who had alopecia. With DPC sensitization, TCRs exceeding 1 in 1000 frequency showed no change.

J was trimmed by 1 base and V by 5 bases; bases with no gene match: 5. Germline V lookup: CDR1 SNHLY, CDR2 FYNNEI. The CDR3 sequence is 15 residues long. Original processing notes: TCR counts had a median of about 92,000 per sample and spanned 23,224 to 690,600. TCRdb recomputed calls from the RACE reads with MiXCR, one row per CDR3 protein. TCRdb's processing, not the authors', yielded these V and J calls. The sample holds more than 80,000 distinct CDR3 sequences, roughly 12% seen once. The time point is: pre-sensitization, week 0. The treatment was: therapeutic diphenylcyclopropenone sensitization with weekly scalp DPC.

The receptor was isolated from a woman between 45 and 60 years old with alopecia areata. Some clones in this sample may be carry-over from other donors' samples. The rearrangement joins TRBV2 to TRBJ2-7; 10 bases align to TRBD1. This sample comprised whole blood, obtained in connection with sensitization to the hapten diphenylcyclopropenone (DPC). DNA of the CDR3: TGTGCCAGCAGTTTACCGGGACAGGGGTCCTACGAGCAGTACTTC. Its translation is CASSLPGQGSYEQYF. Looking up the rest from reference TRBV2 and TRBJ2-7 gives the full variable domain: EPEVTQTPSHQVTQMGQEVILRCVPISNHLYFYWYRQILGQKVEFLVSFYNNEISEKSEIFDDQFSVERPDGSNFTLKIRSTKLEDSAMYFCASSLPGQGSYEQYFGPGTRLTVT.